The source of this T cell receptor beta chain is a study of T-cell memory formation after mild COVID-19. Study-wide context: TCR clusters mostly belonged to single donors. General observations from the study: Contracting clones from day 15 to 85 had balanced CD4/CD8; later expanders favoured CD4+. Pre-infection memory already had some responding clones, implying cross-reactive memory joined.

As for this clonotype: Its specificity is unknown.

TCRdb re-derived calls from the 5' RACE reads in MiXCR, one entry per CDR3 protein. In the table there are about 400,000 distinct CDR3 sequences, 20% to 30% of which are singletons. Germline loops: CDR1 DFQATT, CDR2 SNEGSKA (reference sequence). The V and J ends lost 3 bases and 2 bases respectively, with 18 bases between them. The CDR3 is 16 residues long. This TCR was recovered from an adult woman who had mild COVID-19 (a few samples of this study predate the infection). Cell type and time point are not known. The chain combines TRBV20-1 with TRBJ2-3; possibly TRBD2 for D (5 bases). Sequencing was performed on PBMCs or a T cell subset sorted from them (not recorded which). CDR3 bases: TGCAGTGCTAGCCCCGTACTAGAGCCCCACACAGATACGCAGTATTTT. Amino acids: CSASPVLEPHTDTQYF.